This TCR beta chain was sequenced for a study of CD8 T cells in Susac syndrome. It was negative isolation that provided the CD8+ and CD4+ T cells, whereas TEMRA cells were enriched by FACS. CDR3 length: 14 amino acids. Per germline, CDR1 SNHLY and CDR2 FYNNEI. Trimming left V 2 bases short and J 1 base short, with 9 bases between. The RNA, about 0.45 to 1 ug, was put through reverse transcription using random hexamers. MiXCR, run by TCRdb on the immunoSEQ multiplex PCR reads, gives a single entry per CDR3 protein. The sample consists of roughly 180,000 distinct CDR3 sequences, 90% to 95% of them appearing once. This clonotype was detected once.

The chain recombines TRBV2 with TRBJ2-7; no clear D. Input material: CD4+ T cells from PBMCs. The clonotype originates from a human donor with Susac syndrome. CDR3 DNA sequence: TGTGCCAGCAGTGAACTCTCATGGTCCTACGAGCAGTACTTC. Protein: CASSELSWSYEQYF.